This T cell receptor beta chain was sequenced for a study of neurological immune-mediated disorders. Study outcomes and limitations: HTLV-1-associated myelopathy had the most TCR clonal expansion, whereas multiple sclerosis had the least (lower than in healthy controls).

There are many counts of this clonotype. What it binds is not known. TCRdb reprocessed the 5' RACE reads with MiXCR, giving one entry per CDR3 protein. The sample lists about 46,000 distinct CDR3 sequences, 3% to 3.5% occurring once. Per the germline V gene, CDR1 is MDHEN and CDR2 is SYDVKM. The CDR3 has 18 amino acids. Trimming cost V 4 bases and J 8 bases; bases outside gene matches: 18. The sequence derives from a woman in her forties or fifties with multiple sclerosis. Input material: PBMCs. The chain has TRBV28 and TRBJ1-5; 9 bases are a match to TRBD1. The CDR3 DNA sequence: TGTGCCAGCAGTTCCATAAAGAGACAGGGGGAGGGTATCAAGCCCCAGCATTTT. It encodes CASSSIKRQGEGIKPQHF.